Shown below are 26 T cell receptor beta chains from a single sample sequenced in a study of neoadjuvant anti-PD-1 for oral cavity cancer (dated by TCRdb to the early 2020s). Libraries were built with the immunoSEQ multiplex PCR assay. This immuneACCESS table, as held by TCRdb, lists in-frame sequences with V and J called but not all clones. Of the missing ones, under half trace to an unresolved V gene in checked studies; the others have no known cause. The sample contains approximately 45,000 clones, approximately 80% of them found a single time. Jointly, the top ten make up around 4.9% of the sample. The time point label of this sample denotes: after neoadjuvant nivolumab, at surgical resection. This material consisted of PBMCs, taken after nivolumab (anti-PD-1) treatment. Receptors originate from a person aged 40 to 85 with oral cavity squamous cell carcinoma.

The CDR3 loop reads CASSEAVWGAFF. The CDR3 DNA follows: TGTGCCAGCAGTGAAGCGGTGTGGGGGGCTTTCTTT. The chain has TRBV2 and TRBJ1-1; tentatively, D is TRBD1 (5 bases). V was pared by 0 bases and J by 11 bases, with 10 bases between. Germline loops: CDR1 SNHLY, CDR2 FYNNEI. CDR3 length: 12 residues.

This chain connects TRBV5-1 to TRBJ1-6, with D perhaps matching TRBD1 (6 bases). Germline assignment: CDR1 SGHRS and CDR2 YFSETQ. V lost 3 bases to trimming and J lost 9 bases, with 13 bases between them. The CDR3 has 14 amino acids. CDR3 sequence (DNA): TGCGCCAGCAGCTCAGGGGACACGGGTTCACCCCTCCACTTT. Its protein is CASSSGDTGSPLHF.

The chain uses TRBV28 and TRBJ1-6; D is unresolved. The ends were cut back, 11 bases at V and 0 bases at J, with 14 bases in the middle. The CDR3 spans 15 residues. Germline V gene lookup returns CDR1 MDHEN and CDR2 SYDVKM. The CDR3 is CASQGLASYNSPLHF. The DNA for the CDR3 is TGTGCCTCCCAAGGATTGGCCTCCTATAATTCACCCCTCCACTTT.

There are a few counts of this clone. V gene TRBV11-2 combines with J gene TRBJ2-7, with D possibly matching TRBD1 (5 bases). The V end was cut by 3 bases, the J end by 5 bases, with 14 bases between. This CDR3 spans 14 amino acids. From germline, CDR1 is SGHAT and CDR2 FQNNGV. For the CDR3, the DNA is TGTGCCAGCAGCTTCGCAGGGTCGATCCACGAGCAGTACTTC. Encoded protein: CASSFAGSIHEQYF.

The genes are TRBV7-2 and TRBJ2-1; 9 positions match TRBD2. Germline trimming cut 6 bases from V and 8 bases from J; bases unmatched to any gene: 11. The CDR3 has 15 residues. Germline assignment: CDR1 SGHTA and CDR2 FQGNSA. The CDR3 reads CASRKTGTSSHEQFF. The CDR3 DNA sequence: TGTGCCAGCAGGAAGACCGGGACTAGCAGTCATGAGCAGTTCTTC.

The CDR3 DNA reads TGTGCCAGCAGCCACCGACGGGGGGGAAACACCATATATTTT. As protein: CASSHRRGGNTIYF. The chain combines TRBV7-9 with TRBJ1-3; D may be TRBD1 (5 bases). The CDR3 is made up of 14 amino acids. The germline CDR1 and CDR2 sequences are SEHNR and FQNEAQ (reference sequence). Trimming removed 5 bases from V and 4 bases from J, with 12 bases in between.

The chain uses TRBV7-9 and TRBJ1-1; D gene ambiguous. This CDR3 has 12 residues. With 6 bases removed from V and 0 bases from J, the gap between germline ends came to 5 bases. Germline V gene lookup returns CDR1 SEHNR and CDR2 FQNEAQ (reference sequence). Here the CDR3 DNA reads TGTGCCAGCAGTAACATGAACACTGAAGCTTTCTTT. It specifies CASSNMNTEAFF.

The DNA of the CDR3 is TGTGCCAGCGCCTCCGGGCTAGCGGGAGGCGAGCAGTACTTC. The encoded protein is CASASGLAGGEQYF. This chain connects TRBV27 to TRBJ2-7, with 11 bases lining up with TRBD2. The germline V gene has CDR1 MNHEY and CDR2 SMNVEV (reference sequence). V dropped 8 bases and J dropped 6; count of bases not matched to a gene: 9. The CDR3 extends over 14 amino acids.

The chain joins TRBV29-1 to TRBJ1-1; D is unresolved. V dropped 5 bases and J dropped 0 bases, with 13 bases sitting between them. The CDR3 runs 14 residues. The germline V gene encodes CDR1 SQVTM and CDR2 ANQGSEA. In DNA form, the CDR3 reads TGCAGCGTTCGACCCACCTTCATGAACACTGAAGCTTTCTTT. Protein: CSVRPTFMNTEAFF.

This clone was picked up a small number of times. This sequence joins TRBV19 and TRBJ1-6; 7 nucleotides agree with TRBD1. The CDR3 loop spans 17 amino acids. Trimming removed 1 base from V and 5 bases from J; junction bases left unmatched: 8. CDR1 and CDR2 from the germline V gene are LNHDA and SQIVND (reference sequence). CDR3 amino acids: CASSIAPSTGNNSPLHF. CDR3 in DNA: TGTGCCAGTAGTATAGCCCCCTCGACAGGGAATAATTCACCCCTCCACTTT.

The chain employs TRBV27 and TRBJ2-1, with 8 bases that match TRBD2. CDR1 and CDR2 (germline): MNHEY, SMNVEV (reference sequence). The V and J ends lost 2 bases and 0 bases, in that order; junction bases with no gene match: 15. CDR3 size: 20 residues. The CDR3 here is CASSLGRPRGGPSSYNEQFF. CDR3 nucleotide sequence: TGTGCCAGCAGTTTAGGCCGGCCTCGGGGGGGCCCGAGCTCCTACAATGAGCAGTTCTTC.

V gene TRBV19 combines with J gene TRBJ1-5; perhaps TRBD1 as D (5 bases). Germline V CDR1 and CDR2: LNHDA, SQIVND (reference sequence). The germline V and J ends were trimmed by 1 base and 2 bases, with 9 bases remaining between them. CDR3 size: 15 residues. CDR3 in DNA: TGTGCCAGTAGTATAGGCCCAGGGCGCAATCAGCCCCAGCATTTT. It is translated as CASSIGPGRNQPQHF.

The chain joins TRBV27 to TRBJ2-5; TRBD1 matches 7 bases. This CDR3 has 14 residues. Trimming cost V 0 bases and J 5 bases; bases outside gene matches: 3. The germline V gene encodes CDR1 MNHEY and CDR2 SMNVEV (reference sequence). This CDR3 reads CASSLSTGMETQYF. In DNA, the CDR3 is TGTGCCAGCAGTTTATCGACAGGGATGGAGACCCAGTACTTC.

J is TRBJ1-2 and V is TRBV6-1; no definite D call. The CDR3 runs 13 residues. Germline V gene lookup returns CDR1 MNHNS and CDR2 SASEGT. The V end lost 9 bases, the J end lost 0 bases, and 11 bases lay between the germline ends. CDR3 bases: TGTGCCAGTTTACGGAGAACTAACTATGGCTACACCTTC. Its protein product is CASLRRTNYGYTF.

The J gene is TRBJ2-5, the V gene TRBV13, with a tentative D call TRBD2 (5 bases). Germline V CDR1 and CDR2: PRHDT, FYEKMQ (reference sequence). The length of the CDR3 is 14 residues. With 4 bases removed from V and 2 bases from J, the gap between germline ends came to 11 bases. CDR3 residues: CASSSQSGQETQYF. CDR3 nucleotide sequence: TGTGCCAGCAGCTCCCAATCGGGGCAAGAGACCCAGTACTTC.

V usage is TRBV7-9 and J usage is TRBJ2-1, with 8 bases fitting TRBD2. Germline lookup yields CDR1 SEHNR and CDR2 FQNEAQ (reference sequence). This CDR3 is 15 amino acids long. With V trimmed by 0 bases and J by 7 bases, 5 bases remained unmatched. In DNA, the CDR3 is TGTGCCAGCAGCTTAGCAGGGGCTAGCGGGAATGAGCAGTTCTTC. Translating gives CASSLAGASGNEQFF.

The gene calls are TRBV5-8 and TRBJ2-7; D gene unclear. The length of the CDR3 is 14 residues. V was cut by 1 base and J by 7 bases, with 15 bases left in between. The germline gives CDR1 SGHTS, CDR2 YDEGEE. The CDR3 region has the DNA TGTGCCAGCAGCTTGCCCGAGGTCAGCGAGGAGCAGTACTTC. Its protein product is CASSLPEVSEEQYF.

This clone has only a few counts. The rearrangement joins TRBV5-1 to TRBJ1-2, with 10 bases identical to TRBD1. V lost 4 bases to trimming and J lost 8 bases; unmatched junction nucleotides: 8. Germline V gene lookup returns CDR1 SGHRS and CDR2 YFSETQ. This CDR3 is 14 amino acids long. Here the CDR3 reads CASSLDRGLKGYTF. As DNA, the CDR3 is TGCGCCAGCAGCCTCGACAGGGGGCTTAAAGGCTACACCTTC.

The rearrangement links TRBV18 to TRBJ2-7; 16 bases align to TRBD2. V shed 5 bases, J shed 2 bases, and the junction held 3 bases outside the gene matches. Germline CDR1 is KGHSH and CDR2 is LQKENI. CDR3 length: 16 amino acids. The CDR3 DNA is TGTGCCAGCTCATCCGGGACTAGCGGGGGGGCCTACGAGCAGTACTTC. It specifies CASSSGTSGGAYEQYF.

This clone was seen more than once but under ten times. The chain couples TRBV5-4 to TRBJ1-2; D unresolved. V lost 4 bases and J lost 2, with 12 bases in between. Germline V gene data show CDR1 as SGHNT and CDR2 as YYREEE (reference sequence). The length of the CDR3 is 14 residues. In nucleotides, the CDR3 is TGTGCCAGCAGCCCCGGAGCAGGAAACTATGGCTACACCTTC. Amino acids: CASSPGAGNYGYTF.

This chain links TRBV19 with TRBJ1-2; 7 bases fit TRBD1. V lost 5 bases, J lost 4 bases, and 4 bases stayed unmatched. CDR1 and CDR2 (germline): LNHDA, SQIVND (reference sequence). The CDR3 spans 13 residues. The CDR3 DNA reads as TGTGCCAGTAGTCTCGACAGGGTCTATGGCTACACCTTC. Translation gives CASSLDRVYGYTF.

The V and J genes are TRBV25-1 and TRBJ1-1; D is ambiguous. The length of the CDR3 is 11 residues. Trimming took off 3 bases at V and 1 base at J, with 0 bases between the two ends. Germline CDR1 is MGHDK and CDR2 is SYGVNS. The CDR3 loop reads CASSENTEAFF. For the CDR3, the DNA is TGTGCCAGCAGTGAGAACACTGAAGCTTTCTTT.

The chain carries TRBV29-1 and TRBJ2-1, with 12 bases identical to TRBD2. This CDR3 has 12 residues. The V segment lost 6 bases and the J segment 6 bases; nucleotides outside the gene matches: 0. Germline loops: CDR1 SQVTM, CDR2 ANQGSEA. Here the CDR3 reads CSVGLAGNEQFF. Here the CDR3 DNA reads TGCAGCGTGGGACTAGCGGGCAATGAGCAGTTCTTC.

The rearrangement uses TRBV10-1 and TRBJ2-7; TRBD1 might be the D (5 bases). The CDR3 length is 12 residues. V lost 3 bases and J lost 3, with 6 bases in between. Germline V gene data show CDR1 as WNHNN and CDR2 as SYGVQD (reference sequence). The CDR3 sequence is CASSDDSYEQYF. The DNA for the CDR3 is TGCGCCAGCAGTGACGACAGCTACGAGCAGTACTTC.

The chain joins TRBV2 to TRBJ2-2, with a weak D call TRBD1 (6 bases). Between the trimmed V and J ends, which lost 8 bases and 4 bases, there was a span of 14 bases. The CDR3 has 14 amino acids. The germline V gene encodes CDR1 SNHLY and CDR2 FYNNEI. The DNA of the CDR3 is TGTGCCAGCGCCCGGCAGGGGATCACCGGGGAGCTGTTTTTT. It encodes CASARQGITGELFF.

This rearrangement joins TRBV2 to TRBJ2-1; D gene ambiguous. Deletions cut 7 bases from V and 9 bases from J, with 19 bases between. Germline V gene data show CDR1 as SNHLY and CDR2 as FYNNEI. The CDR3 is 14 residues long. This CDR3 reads CASIARVTLTEQFF. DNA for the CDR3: TGTGCCAGCATCGCTCGGGTCACACTGACTGAGCAGTTCTTC.